These 18 T cell receptor beta chains share one sample of origin, sequenced in a study of blood T cell repertoires in COVID-19. The data were produced by immunoSEQ multiplex PCR, yet TCRdb's version contains in-frame clones alone and is incomplete. The sample lists 200,000 to 250,000 clones, about four fifths seen once, with 6.8% in the top ten. Sequencing input: PBMCs or T cells enriched from blood (not recorded which). Source of these receptors: a woman between 35 and 50 years old who had recovered from COVID-19.

V and J are TRBV9 and TRBJ1-2; no firm D call. V lost 0 bases and J 2 bases, leaving 14 bases between the germline ends. Germline V gives CDR1 SGDLS, CDR2 YYNGEE. This CDR3 spans 16 amino acids. This CDR3 is CASSVGGVGANYGYTF. In DNA form, the CDR3 reads TGTGCCAGCAGCGTAGGAGGAGTCGGAGCAAACTATGGCTACACCTTC.

This chain connects TRBV28 to TRBJ1-4; D uncertain. CDR3 length: 17 residues. V was clipped by 6 bases and J by 7 bases, with 24 bases between them. Germline V gene data show CDR1 as MDHEN and CDR2 as SYDVKM. Here the CDR3 reads CASSSPLRGPESEKLFF. Here the CDR3 DNA reads TGTGCCAGCAGCTCCCCCCTACGAGGGCCCGAGTCTGAAAAACTGTTTTTT.

This chain joins TRBV30 and TRBJ2-3; TRBD2 agrees at 9 bases. After removal of 0 bases from V and 6 bases from J, the junction contained 7 bases not matched to a gene. CDR3 length: 15 amino acids. Germline V gene lookup returns CDR1 GTSNPN and CDR2 SVGIG (reference sequence). CDR3: CAWSVGSGGPDTQYF. Written as DNA, the CDR3 is TGTGCCTGGAGTGTAGGTAGCGGGGGTCCGGATACGCAGTATTTT.

The chain joins TRBV7-2 to TRBJ2-3, with D tentatively TRBD2 (5 bases). V lost 2 bases, J lost 5 bases, and 14 bases lay in between. Germline loops: CDR1 SGHTA, CDR2 FQGNSA. The CDR3 extends over 15 amino acids. The chain's CDR3 is CASSLQDGMGDTQYF. CDR3 DNA sequence: TGTGCCAGCAGCTTACAGGACGGGATGGGAGATACGCAGTATTTT.

This chain links TRBV6-7 with TRBJ2-7; perhaps TRBD2 as D (6 bases). TRBV6-7 is treated as an ORF (open reading frame) with a function not yet certain. V lost 2 bases to trimming and J lost 4 bases, with 21 bases between them. This CDR3 region has 17 residues. DNA for the CDR3: TGTGCCAGCAGTTACGTAACCCGGGACTCCGAATCTTACGAGCAGTACTTC. Protein sequence: CASSYVTRDSESYEQYF.

The chain carries TRBV3-1 (or the pseudogene TRBV3-2) and TRBJ2-4, with 10 bases matching TRBD1. V gave up 2 bases and J gave up 6 bases; unmatched junction bases: 4. The CDR3 has 15 residues. Germline-derived CDR1 and CDR2 are LGHDT and YNNKEL (reference sequence). The CDR3 loop reads CASSQYGQGGNIQYF. In DNA form, the CDR3 reads TGTGCCAGCAGCCAATACGGACAGGGGGGAAACATTCAGTACTTC.

This chain joins TRBV4-3 and TRBJ1-5, with unresolved D. The CDR3 consists of 14 residues. Germline CDR1 LGHNA, CDR2 YSLEER. The V end lost 0 bases, the J end lost 10 bases, and 13 bases lay between the germline ends. CDR3: CASSQETGLIPQHF. The CDR3 DNA reads as TGCGCCAGCAGCCAAGAGACGGGGTTGATACCCCAGCATTTT.

This chain connects TRBV5-1 to TRBJ2-1; possibly TRBD2 for D (5 bases). The ends were cut back, 0 bases at V and 0 bases at J, with 16 bases in the middle. This CDR3 spans 18 amino acids. In germline, CDR1 is SGHRS, CDR2 YFSETQ. The CDR3 region has the DNA TGCGCCAGCAGCTTGGGTCAGGTTAGCGCGAGCTCCTACAATGAGCAGTTCTTC. It yields the protein CASSLGQVSASSYNEQFF.

This clone was found a few times. V usage is TRBV6-5 and J usage is TRBJ1-6, with unresolved D. V shed 6 bases and J shed 10 bases, with 16 bases lying between them. This CDR3 has 14 residues. Germline CDR1 MNHEY, CDR2 SVGAGI. CDR3 in DNA: TGTGCCAGCAGCCGTCTACGTCTAGAATCACCCCTCCACTTT. The encoded protein is CASSRLRLESPLHF.

About this clone: Within the sample, other DNA sequences also encode this same CDR3. The rearrangement uses TRBV18 and TRBJ2-1; 14 bases are shared with TRBD2. CDR3 size: 16 residues. Germline V gives CDR1 KGHSH, CDR2 LQKENI. After removal of 4 bases from V and 8 bases from J, the junction contained 7 bases not matched to a gene. The CDR3 loop is CASSLTGTSGSHEQFF. CDR3 nucleotides: TGTGCCAGCTCACTGACCGGGACTAGCGGGAGTCATGAGCAGTTCTTC.

This clone occurred a few times. The chain combines TRBV12-3 or TRBV12-4 with TRBJ2-5; perhaps TRBD1 as D (6 bases). The CDR3 consists of 13 residues. V was trimmed by 3 bases and J by 5 bases, leaving 10 bases between them. As DNA, the CDR3 is TGTGCCAGCAGTTTTGCCCAGGGGGAGACCCAGTACTTC. This sequence encodes CASSFAQGETQYF.

Here the CDR3 reads CASSLVGSGMNTEAFF. The CDR3 DNA follows: TGTGCCAGCAGCTTAGTCGGGTCGGGGATGAACACTGAAGCTTTCTTT. The rearrangement uses TRBV7-2 and TRBJ1-1; D ambiguous. Trimming took 1 base from V and 0 from J, leaving 12 bases between them. This CDR3 spans 16 amino acids. Germline V gene data show CDR1 as SGHTA and CDR2 as FQGNSA.

The CDR3 region has the DNA TGTGCCAGCAGTTTTTTCCCGGGACAGTATAATTCACCCCTCCACTTT. The encoded protein is CASSFFPGQYNSPLHF. V gene TRBV28 combines with J gene TRBJ1-6, with TRBD1 matching over 7 bases. This CDR3 comprises 16 residues. CDR1 and CDR2 from the germline V gene are MDHEN and SYDVKM. The trim removed 3 bases at V and 4 bases at J, leaving 6 bases unmatched.

This rearrangement joins TRBV12-5 to TRBJ1-3; tentative D call: TRBD1 (5 bases). Germline CDR1 reads LGHNT; CDR2 reads FRNRAP. This CDR3 contains 13 residues. Trimming removed 9 bases from V and 0 bases from J, with 9 bases in between. The CDR3 region has the DNA TGTGCTAGCAACAGGAGCTCTGGAAACACCATATATTTT. The encoded protein is CASNRSSGNTIYF.

The chain carries TRBV27 and TRBJ2-1; TRBD2 matches 7 bases. Germline CDR1 is MNHEY and CDR2 is SMNVEV (reference sequence). V shed 1 base, J shed 8 bases, and the junction held 5 bases outside the gene matches. The CDR3 length is 14 residues. The CDR3 nucleotides read TGTGCCAGCAGTTTATTGCGGGAGAGTGATGAGCAGTTCTTC. As protein: CASSLLRESDEQFF.

The rearrangement uses TRBV7-8 and TRBJ2-7; D gene ambiguous. This CDR3 has 13 residues. CDR1 and CDR2 from the germline V gene are SGHVS and FQNEAQ. Trimming stripped 1 base from V and 2 bases from J, with 6 bases between. CDR3 in amino acids: CASSLERAYEQYV. The CDR3 region has the DNA TGTGCCAGCAGCTTAGAACGGGCCTACGAGCAGTACGTC.

The V gene is TRBV7-2, the J gene TRBJ2-5, with TRBD2 matching 9 bases. The ends lost 8 bases at V and 4 bases at J; junction bases unmatched: 20. CDR1 and CDR2 from the germline V gene are SGHTA and FQGNSA. The CDR3 runs 18 residues. CDR3 sequence: CASRRVAAGGGVGETQYF. The CDR3 DNA sequence: TGTGCCAGCCGGAGAGTCGCAGCGGGAGGAGGTGTGGGAGAGACCCAGTACTTC.

This chain uses TRBV19 with TRBJ2-1, with a weak D call TRBD1 (6 bases). V gave up 5 bases and J gave up 5 bases, with 22 bases separating them. This CDR3 is built from 17 residues. The germline V gene has CDR1 LNHDA and CDR2 SQIVND (reference sequence). The DNA for the CDR3 is TGTGCCAGTAGTCAGACCGGGTCTCGGACAGTCCACAATGAGCAGTTCTTC. Residues: CASSQTGSRTVHNEQFF.